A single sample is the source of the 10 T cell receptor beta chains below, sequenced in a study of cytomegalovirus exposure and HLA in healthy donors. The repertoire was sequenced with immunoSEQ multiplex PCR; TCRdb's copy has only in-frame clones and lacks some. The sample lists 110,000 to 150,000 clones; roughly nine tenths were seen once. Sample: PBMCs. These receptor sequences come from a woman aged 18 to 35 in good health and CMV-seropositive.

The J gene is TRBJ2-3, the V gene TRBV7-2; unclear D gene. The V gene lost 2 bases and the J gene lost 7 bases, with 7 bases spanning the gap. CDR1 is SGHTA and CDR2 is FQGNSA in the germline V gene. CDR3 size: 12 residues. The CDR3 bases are TGTGCCAGCAGCTTACTGAGGTATACGCAGTATTTT. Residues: CASSLLRYTQYF.

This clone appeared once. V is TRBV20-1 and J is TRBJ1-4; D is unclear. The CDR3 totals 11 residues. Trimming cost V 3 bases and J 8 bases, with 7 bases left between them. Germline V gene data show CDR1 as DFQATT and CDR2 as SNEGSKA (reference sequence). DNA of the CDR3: TGCAGTGCTAGTAGCCAGGAAAAACTGTTTTTT. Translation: CSASSQEKLFF.

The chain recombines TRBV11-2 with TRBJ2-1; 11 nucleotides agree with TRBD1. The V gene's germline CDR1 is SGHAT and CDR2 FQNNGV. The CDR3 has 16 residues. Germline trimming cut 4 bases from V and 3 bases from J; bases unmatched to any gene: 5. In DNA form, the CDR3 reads TGTGCCAGCAGCTCCGCCGGGACAGGGGGCTACAATGAGCAGTTCTTC. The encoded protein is CASSSAGTGGYNEQFF.

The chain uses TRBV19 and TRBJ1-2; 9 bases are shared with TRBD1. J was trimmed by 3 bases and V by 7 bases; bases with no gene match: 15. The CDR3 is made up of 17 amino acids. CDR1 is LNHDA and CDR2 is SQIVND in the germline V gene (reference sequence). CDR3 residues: CASTTLRGDREDYGYTF. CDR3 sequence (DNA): TGTGCCAGTACTACCCTAAGGGGGGACAGGGAGGACTATGGCTACACCTTC.

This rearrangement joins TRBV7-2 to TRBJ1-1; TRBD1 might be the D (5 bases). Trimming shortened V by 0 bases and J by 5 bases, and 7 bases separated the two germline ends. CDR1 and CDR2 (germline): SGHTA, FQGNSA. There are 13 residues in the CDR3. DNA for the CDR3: TGTGCCAGCAGCTTAGCTGCAGGGACTGAAGCTTTCTTT. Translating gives CASSLAAGTEAFF.

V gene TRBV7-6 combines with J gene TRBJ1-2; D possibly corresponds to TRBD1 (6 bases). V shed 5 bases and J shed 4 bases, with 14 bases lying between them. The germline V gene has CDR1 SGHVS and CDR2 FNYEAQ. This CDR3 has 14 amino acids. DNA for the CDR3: TGTGCCAGCAGCCCACGGGACACGAGCTATGGCTACACCTTC. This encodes CASSPRDTSYGYTF. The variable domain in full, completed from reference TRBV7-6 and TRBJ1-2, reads GAGVSQSPRYKVTKRGQDVALRCDPISGHVSLYWYRQALGQGPEFLTYFNYEAQQDKSGLPNDRFSAERPEGSISTLTIQRTEQRDSAMYRCASSPRDTSYGYTFGSGTRLTVV.

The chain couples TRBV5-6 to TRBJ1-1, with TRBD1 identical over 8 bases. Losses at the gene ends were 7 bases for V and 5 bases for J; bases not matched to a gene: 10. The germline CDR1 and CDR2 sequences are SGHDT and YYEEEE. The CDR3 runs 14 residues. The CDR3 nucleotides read TGTGCCAGCGATTCCGGACAGGGTAGGACTGAAGCTTTCTTT. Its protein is CASDSGQGRTEAFF.

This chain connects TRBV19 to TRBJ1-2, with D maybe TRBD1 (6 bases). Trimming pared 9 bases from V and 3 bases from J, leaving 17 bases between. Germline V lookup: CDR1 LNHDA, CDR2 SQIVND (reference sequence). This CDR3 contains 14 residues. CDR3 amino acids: CASKTQGYDYGYTF. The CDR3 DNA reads TGTGCCAGCAAAACCCAGGGGTACGACTATGGCTACACCTTC.

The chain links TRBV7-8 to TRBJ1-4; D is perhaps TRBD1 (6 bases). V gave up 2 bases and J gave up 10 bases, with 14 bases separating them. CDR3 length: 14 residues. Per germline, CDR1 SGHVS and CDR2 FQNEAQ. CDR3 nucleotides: TGTGCCAGCAGCTTATTGCAGGGGAGGGTAAAACTGTTTTTT. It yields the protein CASSLLQGRVKLFF.

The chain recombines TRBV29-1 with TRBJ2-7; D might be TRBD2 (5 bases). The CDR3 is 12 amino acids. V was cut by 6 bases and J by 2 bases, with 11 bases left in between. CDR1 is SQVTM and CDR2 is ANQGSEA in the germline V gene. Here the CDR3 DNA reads TGCAGCGTGCGGGTCGGGACCTACGAGCAGTACTTC. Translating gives CSVRVGTYEQYF.